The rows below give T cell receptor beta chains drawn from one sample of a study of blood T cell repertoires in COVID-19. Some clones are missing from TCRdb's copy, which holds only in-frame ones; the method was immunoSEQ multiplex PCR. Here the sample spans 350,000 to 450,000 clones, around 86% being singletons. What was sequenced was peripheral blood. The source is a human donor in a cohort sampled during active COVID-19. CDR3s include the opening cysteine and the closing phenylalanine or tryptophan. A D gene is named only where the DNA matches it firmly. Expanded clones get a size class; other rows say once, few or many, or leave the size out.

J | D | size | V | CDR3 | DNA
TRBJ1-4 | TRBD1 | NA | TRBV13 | CASSLRDRDEKLFF | TGTGCCAGCAGCTTACGGGACAGAGATGAAAAACTGTTTTTT
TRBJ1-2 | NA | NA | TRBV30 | CASQSYGYTF | TGTGCCTCCCAGTCTTATGGCTACACCTTC
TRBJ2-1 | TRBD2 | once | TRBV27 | CASSSREGDEQFF | TGTGCCAGCAGTTCACGGGAGGGCGATGAGCAGTTCTTC
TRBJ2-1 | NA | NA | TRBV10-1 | CASSESSSGFNEQFF | TGCGCCAGCAGTGAGTCCTCCAGCGGCTTCAATGAGCAGTTCTTC
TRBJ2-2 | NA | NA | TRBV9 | CASSVAGTGGAGTGELFF | TGTGCCAGCAGCGTAGCGGGGACGGGGGGCGCAGGGACCGGGGAGCTGTTTTTT
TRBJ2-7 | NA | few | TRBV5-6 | CASSLLGYEQYF | TGTGCCAGCAGCTTGCTAGGCTACGAGCAGTACTTC
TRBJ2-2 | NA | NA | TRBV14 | CASSQTLATGELFF | TGTGCCAGCAGCCAAACGCTGGCAACCGGGGAGCTGTTTTTT
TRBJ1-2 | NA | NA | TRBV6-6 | CASGGVSGVIYGYTF | TGTGCCAGTGGGGGGGTCTCGGGAGTAATCTATGGCTACACCTTC
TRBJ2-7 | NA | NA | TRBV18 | CASSPTGGNYEQYF | TGTGCCAGCTCACCAACCGGCGGTAACTACGAGCAGTACTTC
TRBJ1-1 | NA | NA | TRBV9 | CASSALAGSTEAFF | TGTGCCAGCAGCGCCTTAGCAGGGTCCACTGAAGCTTTCTTT
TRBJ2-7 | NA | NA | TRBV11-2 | CASSSNRGKSEQYF | TGTGCCAGCAGCTCCAATAGGGGGAAGAGCGAGCAGTACTTC
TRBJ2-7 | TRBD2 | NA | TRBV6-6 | CASSYSRGDAPYF | TGTGCCAGCAGTTACTCCCGGGGGGACGCCCCGTACTTC
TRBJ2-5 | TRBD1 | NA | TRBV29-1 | CSVRDRVKETQYF | TGCAGCGTAAGGGACAGGGTTAAAGAGACCCAGTACTTC
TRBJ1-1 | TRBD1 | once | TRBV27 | CASSLLGQGLSMNTEAFF | TGTGCCAGCAGTTTACTGGGACAGGGACTTTCTATGAACACTGAAGCTTTCTTT
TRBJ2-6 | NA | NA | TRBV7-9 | CASSFYAGANVLTF | TGTGCCAGCAGCTTCTATGCCGGGGCCAACGTCCTGACTTTC
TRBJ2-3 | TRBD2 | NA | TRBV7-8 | CASSSLAGASTDTQYF | TGTGCCAGCAGCTCACTAGCGGGGGCGAGCACAGATACGCAGTATTTT
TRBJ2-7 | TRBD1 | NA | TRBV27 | CASNFLGGGEQYF | TGTGCCAGCAATTTTCTAGGGGGCGGCGAGCAGTACTTC
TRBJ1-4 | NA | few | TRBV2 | CASSADTSTNEKLFF | TGTGCCAGTTCAGCAGACACCTCAACTAATGAAAAACTGTTTTTT
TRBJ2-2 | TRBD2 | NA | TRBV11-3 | CASSQPRGLAGVRDTGELFF | TGTGCCAGCAGCCAACCCAGGGGACTAGCGGGAGTGAGGGACACCGGGGAGCTGTTTTTT
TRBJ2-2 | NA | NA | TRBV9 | CAKAGRGPNTGELFF | TGTGCCAAAGCAGGGCGAGGACCTAACACCGGGGAGCTGTTTTTT
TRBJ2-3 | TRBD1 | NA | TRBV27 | CASSPLRQGGNTQYF | TGTGCCAGCAGTCCACTAAGACAGGGTGGAAATACGCAGTATTTT
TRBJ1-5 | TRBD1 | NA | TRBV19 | CASSLQRGQPRRNQPQHF | TGTGCCAGTAGTCTTCAAAGGGGACAGCCGAGGCGCAATCAGCCCCAGCATTTT
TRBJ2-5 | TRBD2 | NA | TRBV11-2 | CASSRDGGETQYF | TGTGCCAGCAGCCGTGACGGGGGGGAGACCCAGTACTTC
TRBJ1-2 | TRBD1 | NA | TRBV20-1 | CSASQGENYGYTF | TGCAGTGCTAGTCAGGGGGAGAACTATGGCTACACCTTC
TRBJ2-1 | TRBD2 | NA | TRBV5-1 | CASRLSSGISDEQFF | TGCGCCAGCAGGTTATCTAGCGGGATATCGGATGAGCAGTTCTTC
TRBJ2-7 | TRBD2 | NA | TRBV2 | CASRAGTSGYEQYF | TGTGCCAGCAGGGCCGGGACTAGCGGCTACGAGCAGTACTTC
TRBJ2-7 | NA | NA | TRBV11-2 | CASSLGARQDF | TGTGCCAGCAGCTTAGGGGCCCGTCAAGACTTC
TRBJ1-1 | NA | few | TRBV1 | CTSSPGRGGTEAFF | TGCACCAGCAGTCCGGGGAGAGGGGGAACTGAAGCTTTCTTT
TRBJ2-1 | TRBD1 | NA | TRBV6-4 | CASSPGQGPNEQFF | TGTGCCAGCAGTCCGGGACAGGGACCCAATGAGCAGTTCTTC
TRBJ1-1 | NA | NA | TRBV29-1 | CTAREGTEAFF | TGCACCGCCAGGGAAGGAACTGAAGCTTTCTTT
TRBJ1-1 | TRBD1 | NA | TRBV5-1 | CASSFGQDMNTEAFF | TGCGCCAGCAGCTTCGGACAGGACATGAACACTGAAGCTTTCTTT
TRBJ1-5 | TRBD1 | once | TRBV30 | CAWSGGGGNQPQHF | TGTGCCTGGAGTGGAGGGGGCGGAAATCAGCCCCAGCATTTT
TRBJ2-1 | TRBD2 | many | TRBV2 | CASSALAGDYNEQFF | TGTGCCAGCAGTGCCCTAGCGGGGGACTACAATGAGCAGTTCTTC
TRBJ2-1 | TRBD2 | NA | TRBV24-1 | CATSEGSGRINEQFF | TGTGCCACCAGTGAGGGTAGCGGGAGGATTAATGAGCAGTTCTTC
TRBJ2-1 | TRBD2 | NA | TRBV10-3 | CAIRDVAGASYNEQFF | TGTGCCATCAGAGATGTAGCGGGGGCCTCCTACAATGAGCAGTTCTTC
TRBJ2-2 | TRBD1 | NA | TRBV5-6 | CASSLGGTGQELTGELFF | TGTGCCAGCAGCTTGGGGGGGACCGGACAGGAACTCACCGGGGAGCTGTTTTTT
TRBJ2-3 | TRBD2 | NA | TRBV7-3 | CASSPSGGFTDTQYF | TGTGCCAGCAGCCCTAGCGGGGGGTTCACAGATACGCAGTATTTT
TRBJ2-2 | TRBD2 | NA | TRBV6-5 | CASSYLLAGTGELFF | TGTGCCAGCAGTTACTTACTAGCGGGGACCGGGGAGCTGTTTTTT
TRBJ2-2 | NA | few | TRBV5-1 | CASSLVQLANTGELFF | TGCGCCAGCAGCTTGGTACAGCTTGCTAACACCGGGGAGCTGTTTTTT
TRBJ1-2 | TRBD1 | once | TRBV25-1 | CASSDRRGTGYTF | TGTGCCAGCAGTGACCGCAGGGGGACGGGCTACACCTTC
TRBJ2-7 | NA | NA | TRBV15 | CATSRDLEDEQYF | TGTGCCACCAGCAGAGATCTCGAGGACGAGCAGTACTTC
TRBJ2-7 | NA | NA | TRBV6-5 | CATSALFQASYEQYF | TGTGCCACCTCCGCACTTTTCCAGGCCTCCTACGAGCAGTACTTC
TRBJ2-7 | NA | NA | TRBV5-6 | CASSWLGTTSYEQYF | TGTGCCAGCAGCTGGCTCGGGACAACCTCCTACGAGCAGTACTTC
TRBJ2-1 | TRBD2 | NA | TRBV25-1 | CASSDPSGGSSYNEQFF | TGTGCCAGCAGTGACCCCTCGGGGGGAAGCTCCTACAATGAGCAGTTCTTC
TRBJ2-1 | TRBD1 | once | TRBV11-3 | CASSLGTGPAYNEQFF | TGTGCCAGCAGCTTAGGGACAGGCCCAGCCTACAATGAGCAGTTCTTC
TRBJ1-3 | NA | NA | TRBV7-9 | CASSLARGISGNTIYF | TGTGCCAGCAGCTTAGCGAGAGGGATCTCTGGAAACACCATATATTTT
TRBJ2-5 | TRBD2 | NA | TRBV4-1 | CASSQAPSGSIETQYF | TGCGCCAGCAGCCAAGCCCCTAGCGGGAGTATCGAGACCCAGTACTTC
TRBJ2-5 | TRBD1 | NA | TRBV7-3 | CASSLSGTGGRETQYF | TGTGCCAGCAGCTTAAGTGGGACAGGGGGGAGAGAGACCCAGTACTTC
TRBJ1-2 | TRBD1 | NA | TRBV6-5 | CASSTRQGMVYGYTF | TGTGCCAGCAGTACTAGACAGGGTATGGTCTATGGCTACACCTTC
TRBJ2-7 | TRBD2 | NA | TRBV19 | CASRPGLVVFYEQYF | TGTGCCAGTAGACCGGGACTAGTCGTCTTCTACGAGCAGTACTTC
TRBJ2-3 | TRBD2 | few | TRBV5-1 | CASSLVLAGARDTQYF | TGCGCCAGCAGCTTGGTCCTAGCGGGAGCTAGAGATACGCAGTATTTT
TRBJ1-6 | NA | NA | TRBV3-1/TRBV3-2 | CASSHRQVKNSPLHF | TGTGCCAGCAGCCACAGGCAAGTGAAGAATTCACCCCTCCACTTT
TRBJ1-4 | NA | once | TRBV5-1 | CASSNGDSNEKLFF | TGCGCCAGCAGCAACGGAGATTCTAATGAAAAACTGTTTTTT